Presented here are 29 T cell receptor beta chains from one specimen sequenced in a study of blood T cell repertoires in COVID-19. Clones were read by immunoSEQ multiplex PCR, and TCRdb kept only the in-frame ones, dropping some. The data contain tens of thousands of clones, over 60% of them singletons. Input material: peripheral blood. The receptor source for this set is an elderly woman with acute or convalescent COVID-19.

Here the CDR3 reads CASEVPYNEQFF. Here the CDR3 DNA reads TGTGCCAGCGAGGTGCCATACAATGAGCAGTTCTTC. The chain couples TRBV2 to TRBJ2-1; no clear D gene. Germline-derived CDR1 and CDR2 are SNHLY and FYNNEI. Trimming pared 8 bases from V and 4 bases from J, leaving 9 bases between. This CDR3 spans 12 amino acids.

In its sample, this clone was seen a few times. The chain carries TRBV12-3 or TRBV12-4 and TRBJ2-7; TRBD1 might be the D (5 bases). The CDR3 sequence is 13 residues long. Between the trimmed V and J ends, which lost 6 bases and 2 bases, there was a span of 11 bases. CDR3 DNA: TGTGCCAGCAGCCCAAGGGGCGCCTACGAGCAGTACTTC. As protein: CASSPRGAYEQYF.

CDR3 region: CASRQQGGPQETQYF. The CDR3 bases are TGTGCCAGCAGACAGCAGGGAGGGCCCCAAGAGACCCAGTACTTC. V is TRBV7-2 and J is TRBJ2-5, with TRBD2 matching 7 bases. V shed 6 bases and J 1 base; nucleotides not matched to a gene: 8. CDR3 length equals 15 residues. CDR1 SGHTA and CDR2 FQGNSA come from the germline V gene.

This chain links TRBV18 with TRBJ1-5; D unresolved. The CDR3 runs to 12 residues. V was shortened by 0 bases and J by 11 bases, with 8 bases between the two germline ends. Germline CDR1 is KGHSH and CDR2 is LQKENI. The CDR3 DNA reads as TGTGCCAGCTCACCACCGGGAGAATCCCAGCATTTT. It specifies CASSPPGESQHF. Together with reference TRBV18 and TRBJ1-5, the CDR3 gives the full variable domain: NAGVMQNPRHLVRRRGQEARLRCSPMKGHSHVYWYRQLPEEGLKFMVYLQKENIIDESGMPKERFSAEFPKEGPSILRIQQVVRGDSAAYFCASSPPGESQHFGDGTRLSIL.

This clone was found once. The genes are TRBV21-1 and TRBJ2-3; the table names TRBD2, a call not compared with the DNA. TRBV21-1 is termed a pseudogene. The CDR3 is made up of 12 amino acids. CDR3 protein: CASSKGGDTQYF. For the CDR3, the DNA is TGTGCCAGCAGCAAAGGAGGGGATACGCAGTATTTT.

This clone was found once. The V call is TRBV6-1, the J call TRBJ1-3; 7 nucleotides line up with TRBD1. V trimming: 2 bases; J trimming: 0 bases; junction bases outside the gene matches: 4. Germline V gene sequence: CDR1 MNHNS, CDR2 SASEGT. The CDR3 extends over 16 amino acids. CDR3: CASSEQGEYSGNTIYF. The CDR3, as DNA: TGTGCCAGCAGTGAACAGGGGGAATACTCTGGAAACACCATATATTTT.

The J gene is TRBJ1-6, the V gene TRBV19, with D possibly matching TRBD1 (5 bases). Trimming took 5 bases from V and 0 from J, leaving 11 bases between them. Per the germline V gene, CDR1 is LNHDA and CDR2 is SQIVND (reference sequence). The CDR3 spans 16 residues. This CDR3 is CASSRQRNSYNSPLHF. CDR3 bases: TGTGCCAGTAGTCGACAGCGCAACTCCTATAATTCACCCCTCCACTTT. The full variable domain, its missing parts supplied by reference TRBV19 and TRBJ1-6, is DGGITQSPKYLFRKEGQNVTLSCEQNLNHDAMYWYRQDPGQGLRLIYYSQIVNDFQKGDIAEGYSVSREKKESFPLTVTSAQKNPTAFYLCASSRQRNSYNSPLHFGNGTRLTVT.

This clone turned up a few times. The gene calls are TRBV6-5 and TRBJ1-5; 8 positions match TRBD1. The CDR3 has 15 amino acids. Germline assignment: CDR1 MNHEY and CDR2 SVGAGI. V shed 6 bases, J shed 4 bases, and the junction held 8 bases outside the gene matches. CDR3 protein: CASSMGTGQNQPQHF. The CDR3 DNA follows: TGTGCCAGCAGCATGGGGACAGGTCAAAATCAGCCCCAGCATTTT.

This clone is a singleton in its sample. J is TRBJ2-7 and V is TRBV6-5; 11 bases align to TRBD2. Per the germline V gene, CDR1 is MNHEY and CDR2 is SVGAGI. J lost 6 bases, V lost 5 bases, and 6 bases had no gene match. The CDR3 is 14 residues long. CDR3 DNA sequence: TGTGCCAGCAGTACTAGCGGGGGTTCGGGCGAGCAGTACTTC. Residues: CASSTSGGSGEQYF.

The chain is built from TRBV11-3 and TRBJ2-1; TRBD2 matches at 15 bases. The CDR3 extends over 18 amino acids. Per the germline V gene, CDR1 is SGHNT and CDR2 is YENEEA. The junction had 9 bases not matched to a gene; V was cut back by 4 bases and J by 5 bases. The CDR3 DNA sequence: TGTGCCAGCAGCTCGGGACTAGCGGGAGGAGGACTCCACAATGAGCAGTTCTTC. Protein product: CASSSGLAGGGLHNEQFF.

The chain couples TRBV7-9 to TRBJ1-2; D is unclear. Trimming stripped 3 bases from V and 4 bases from J, with 3 bases between. The length of the CDR3 is 11 residues. Germline lookup yields CDR1 SEHNR and CDR2 FQNEAQ (reference sequence). CDR3 sequence: CASSFGYGYTF. The CDR3 DNA reads TGTGCCAGCAGCTTCGGCTATGGCTACACCTTC.

The rearrangement uses TRBV7-9 and TRBJ1-1; the D is unclear. The CDR3 runs to 12 residues. Germline CDR1 is SEHNR and CDR2 is FQNEAQ (reference sequence). Trimming removed 5 bases from V and 7 bases from J, with 11 bases in between. The CDR3 sequence: CASSSDQIEAFF. Written as DNA, the CDR3 is TGTGCCAGCAGCAGCGACCAAATTGAAGCTTTCTTT.

The gene calls are TRBV30 and TRBJ2-5, with 8 bases matching TRBD1. The CDR3 consists of 13 residues. Germline V gives CDR1 GTSNPN, CDR2 SVGIG (reference sequence). Losses at the gene ends were 5 bases for V and 2 bases for J; bases not matched to a gene: 4. This chain's CDR3 is CAWWQGAQETQYF. The CDR3 bases are TGTGCCTGGTGGCAGGGGGCACAAGAGACCCAGTACTTC. The whole variable domain, remainder taken from reference TRBV30 and TRBJ2-5, is SQTIHQWPATLVQPVGSPLSLECTVEGTSNPNLYWYRQAAGRGLQLLFYSVGIGQISSEVPQNLSASRPQDRQFILSSKKLLLSDSGFYLCAWWQGAQETQYFGPGTRLLVL.

The count of this clone is one. CDR3 DNA: TGCAGTGCTAGTCGGGGAAACACCATATATTTT. It codes for CSASRGNTIYF. This chain joins TRBV20-1 and TRBJ1-3; no firm D call. The V gene's germline CDR1 is DFQATT and CDR2 SNEGSKA (reference sequence). CDR3 length: 11 residues. Trimming pared 3 bases from V and 4 bases from J, leaving 4 bases between.

The genes are TRBV9 and TRBJ2-1, with TRBD1 as a possible D gene (5 bases). Germline loops: CDR1 SGDLS, CDR2 YYNGEE. This CDR3 contains 15 residues. V lost 4 bases, J lost 2 bases, and 13 bases lay in between. The CDR3 loop is CASSLQGLAYNEQFF. CDR3 coding DNA: TGTGCCAGCAGCCTCCAGGGTCTGGCCTACAATGAGCAGTTCTTC.

The chain has TRBV12-5 and TRBJ2-1; TRBD2 aligns across 7 bases. V lost 7 bases to trimming and J lost 0 bases; unmatched junction nucleotides: 9. The CDR3 contains 16 residues. In germline, CDR1 is LGHNT, CDR2 FRNRAP. The CDR3 DNA follows: TGTGCTAGTGCCCAGTCTCTAGCGGCCTCCTACAATGAGCAGTTCTTC. It translates to CASAQSLAASYNEQFF.

This chain connects TRBV28 to TRBJ2-3; tentative D call: TRBD2 (6 bases). Germline-derived CDR1 and CDR2 are MDHEN and SYDVKM. CDR3 length equals 14 residues. Trimming pared 5 bases from V and 1 base from J, leaving 10 bases between. CDR3 nucleotides: TGTGCCAGCAGTCGTGGCGGGGGCACAGATACGCAGTATTTT. Translation: CASSRGGGTDTQYF.

The chain carries TRBV10-3 and TRBJ2-7; D might be TRBD1 (5 bases). Trimming shortened V by 9 bases and J by 5 bases, and 17 bases separated the two germline ends. CDR1 and CDR2 from the germline V gene are ENHRY and SYGVKD. The CDR3 totals 13 residues. CDR3 in amino acids: CAIGVYRADEQYF. CDR3 nucleotides: TGTGCCATAGGGGTTTACCGGGCCGACGAGCAGTACTTC.

The chain has TRBV7-2 and TRBJ2-7, with D perhaps matching TRBD2 (6 bases). V was clipped by 2 bases and J by 3 bases, with 11 bases between them. The germline V gene has CDR1 SGHTA and CDR2 FQGNSA. This CDR3 has 14 amino acids. CDR3 coding DNA: TGTGCCAGCAGCTTACAACTAGCAAACTACGAGCAGTACTTC. Its translation: CASSLQLANYEQYF.

The rearrangement uses TRBV10-3 and TRBJ2-3; D gene ambiguous. CDR3 length equals 15 residues. The germline V and J ends were trimmed by 5 bases and 5 bases, with 17 bases remaining between them. Germline CDR1 reads ENHRY; CDR2 reads SYGVKD. The DNA for the CDR3 is TGTGCCATCAGTAACCTTGCGCCCACCGAAGATACGCAGTATTTT. The encoded protein is CAISNLAPTEDTQYF.

The sample holds one count of this clone. The chain is built from TRBV2 and TRBJ2-5, with D possibly TRBD2 on 5 matching bases. Germline loops: CDR1 SNHLY, CDR2 FYNNEI. Trimming cost V 6 bases and J 4 bases, with 12 bases left between them. This CDR3 has 13 amino acids. The CDR3 is CASRDGRGETQYF. In DNA form, the CDR3 reads TGTGCCAGCAGGGATGGGAGAGGAGAGACCCAGTACTTC.

The V gene is TRBV28, the J gene TRBJ1-5; D gene uncertain. The CDR3 sequence is 14 residues long. CDR1 and CDR2 from the germline V gene are MDHEN and SYDVKM. Trimming pared 6 bases from V and 7 bases from J, leaving 16 bases between. The CDR3 loop is CASRLAGPGQPQHF. The CDR3 coding sequence is TGTGCCAGCAGGCTAGCTGGGCCGGGACAGCCCCAGCATTTT. Supplemented by reference TRBV28 and TRBJ1-5, the full variable domain reads DVKVTQSSRYLVKRTGEKVFLECVQDMDHENMFWYRQDPGLGLRLIYFSYDVKMKEKGDIPEGYSVSREKKERFSLILESASTNQTSMYLCASRLAGPGQPQHFGDGTRLSIL.

V is TRBV5-4 and J is TRBJ2-1, with D perhaps matching TRBD2 (5 bases). The germline gives CDR1 SGHNT, CDR2 YYREEE (reference sequence). Trimming pared 4 bases from V and 15 bases from J, leaving 26 bases between. This CDR3 contains 15 residues. The CDR3 DNA follows: TGTGCCAGCAGCCCTACCGGGGATCAGGACCGGGTGCGGTTCTTC. Translation: CASSPTGDQDRVRFF.

This chain joins TRBV24-1 and TRBJ2-2; TRBD2 is a possible D gene (5 bases). Per germline, CDR1 KGHDR and CDR2 SFDVKD. This CDR3 region has 16 residues. The V and J ends lost 2 bases and 4 bases respectively, with 13 bases between them. The CDR3 sequence is CATSDSRMGSTGELFF. In DNA, the CDR3 is TGTGCCACCAGTGATTCCCGGATGGGGAGCACCGGGGAGCTGTTTTTT.

The chain has TRBV5-1 and TRBJ1-4, with D hard to call. From germline, CDR1 is SGHRS and CDR2 YFSETQ. CDR3 length: 14 amino acids. V was clipped by 0 bases and J by 8 bases, with 11 bases between them. The CDR3 here is CASSLGGEGEKLFF. DNA for the CDR3: TGCGCCAGCAGCTTGGGGGGAGAGGGAGAAAAACTGTTTTTT. Filled out from reference TRBV5-1 and TRBJ1-4, the complete variable domain reads KAGVTQTPRYLIKTRGQQVTLSCSPISGHRSVSWYQQTPGQGLQFLFEYFSETQRNKGNFPGRFSGRQFSNSRSEMNVSTLELGDSALYLCASSLGGEGEKLFFGSGTQLSVL.

This chain connects TRBV6-1 to TRBJ2-5; D might be TRBD2 (5 bases). V was shortened by 2 bases and J by 4 bases, with 14 bases between the two germline ends. The CDR3 covers 15 residues. Germline-derived CDR1 and CDR2 are MNHNS and SASEGT. The CDR3, as DNA: TGTGCCAGCAGTGAAACGTCGGGGTCCGGAGAGACCCAGTACTTC. Encoded protein: CASSETSGSGETQYF.

J is TRBJ1-2 and V is TRBV27; a possible D gene is TRBD1 (6 bases). Germline lookup yields CDR1 MNHEY and CDR2 SMNVEV (reference sequence). There are 15 residues in the CDR3. The germline V and J ends were trimmed by 6 bases and 2 bases, with 16 bases remaining between them. Here the CDR3 reads CASRSQGIGNYGYTF. The CDR3 nucleotides are TGTGCCAGCAGATCACAGGGAATAGGGAACTATGGCTACACCTTC.

The rearrangement uses TRBV27 and TRBJ1-6, with no clear D. Looked up from germline, CDR1 is MNHEY and CDR2 is SMNVEV (reference sequence). Trimming cost V 3 bases and J 7 bases, with 7 bases left between them. This CDR3 contains 13 residues. The CDR3 DNA sequence: TGTGCCAGCAGTTTTTGGGCGAATTCACCCCTCCACTTT. The encoded protein is CASSFWANSPLHF.

The chain joins TRBV5-1 to TRBJ2-3; possible D gene TRBD2, 6 bases. The CDR3 runs to 14 residues. The V end was cut by 3 bases, the J end by 4 bases, with 12 bases between. The germline V gene encodes CDR1 SGHRS and CDR2 YFSETQ. The CDR3 protein is CASSSGGGADTQYF. The DNA for the CDR3 is TGCGCCAGCAGCTCCGGGGGTGGGGCAGATACGCAGTATTTT.